This T cell receptor beta chain was retrieved from a study of blood T cell repertoires in COVID-19. The ends were cut back, 3 bases at V and 2 bases at J, with 8 bases in the middle. From germline, CDR1 is SGHAT and CDR2 FQNNGV. There are 13 residues in the CDR3. Profiled with immunoSEQ multiplex PCR; TCRdb holds only in-frame clones, not every one. The table lists some 220,000 clones, approximately 84% of them singletons. V gene TRBV11-2 combines with J gene TRBJ2-7; D gene ambiguous. The sequenced material came from peripheral blood. The origin of this receptor is a man between 45 and 60 years old who had recovered from COVID-19. In DNA form, the CDR3 reads TGTGCCAGCAGCTTTGGGCGAGCCTACGAGCAGTACTTC. Its protein is CASSFGRAYEQYF.